The source of this T cell receptor (beta chain) is a study of breast tumors, draining lymph nodes, adjacent tissues. A few counts support this clonotype. MiXCR, run by TCRdb on the multiplex PCR reads, gives a single entry per CDR3 protein. The sample consists of 100,000 to 150,000 distinct CDR3 sequences, just under 20% of them appearing once. The lymph nodes were axillary draining lymph nodes from breast cancer patients. The CDR3 is 14 amino acids. Germline V gene lookup returns CDR1 MDHEN and CDR2 SYDVKM. The V end was cut by 2 bases, the J end by 8 bases, with 10 bases between. What was sequenced was axillary lymph node tissue. This TCR was sampled from a female donor with breast cancer. Some clones in this sample may be carry-over from other donors' samples. This chain joins TRBV28 and TRBJ1-6, with no clear D. The CDR3 nucleotides read TGTGCCAGCAGTTTAGTCCAGGCAGATTCACCCCTCCACTTT. Encoded protein: CASSLVQADSPLHF. The whole variable domain, filled in from reference TRBV28 and TRBJ1-6, reads DVKVTQSSRYLVKRTGEKVFLECVQDMDHENMFWYRQDPGLGLRLIYFSYDVKMKEKGDIPEGYSVSREKKERFSLILESASTNQTSMYLCASSLVQADSPLHFGNGTRLTVT.